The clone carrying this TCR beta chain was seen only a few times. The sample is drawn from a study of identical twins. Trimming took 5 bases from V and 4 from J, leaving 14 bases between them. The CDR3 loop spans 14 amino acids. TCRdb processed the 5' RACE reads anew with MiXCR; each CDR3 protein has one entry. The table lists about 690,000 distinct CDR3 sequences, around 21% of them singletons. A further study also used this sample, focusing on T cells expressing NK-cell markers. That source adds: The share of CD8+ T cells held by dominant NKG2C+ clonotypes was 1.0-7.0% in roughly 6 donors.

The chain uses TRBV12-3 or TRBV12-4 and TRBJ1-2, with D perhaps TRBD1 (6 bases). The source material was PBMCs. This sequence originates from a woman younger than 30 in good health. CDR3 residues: CASSPLADSYGYTF. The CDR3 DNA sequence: TGTGCCAGCAGTCCCCTCGCGGACAGCTATGGCTACACCTTC.